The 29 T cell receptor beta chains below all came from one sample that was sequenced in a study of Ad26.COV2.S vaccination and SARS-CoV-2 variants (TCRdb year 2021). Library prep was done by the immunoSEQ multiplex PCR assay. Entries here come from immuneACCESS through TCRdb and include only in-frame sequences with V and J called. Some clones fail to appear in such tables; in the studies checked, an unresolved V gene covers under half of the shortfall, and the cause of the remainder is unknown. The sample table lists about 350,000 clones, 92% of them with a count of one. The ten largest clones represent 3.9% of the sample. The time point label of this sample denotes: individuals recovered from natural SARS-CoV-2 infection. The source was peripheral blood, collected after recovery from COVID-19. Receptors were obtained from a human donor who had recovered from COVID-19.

CDR3 nucleotides: TGTGCCAGCAGCGTTAGCGGGGAGCACTACAATGAGCAGTTCTTC. Its protein is CASSVSGEHYNEQFF. The J gene is TRBJ2-1, the V gene TRBV9; 8 nucleotides align to TRBD2. CDR3 length: 15 amino acids. J gave up 3 bases and V 2 bases, and 4 bases lay outside the gene matches. Germline V gene lookup returns CDR1 SGDLS and CDR2 YYNGEE.

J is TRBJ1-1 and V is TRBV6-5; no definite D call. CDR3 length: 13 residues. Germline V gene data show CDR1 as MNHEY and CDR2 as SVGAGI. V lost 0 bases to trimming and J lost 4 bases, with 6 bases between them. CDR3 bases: TGTGCCAGCAGTTACTCGGCGAGCACTGAAGCTTTCTTT. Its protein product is CASSYSASTEAFF.

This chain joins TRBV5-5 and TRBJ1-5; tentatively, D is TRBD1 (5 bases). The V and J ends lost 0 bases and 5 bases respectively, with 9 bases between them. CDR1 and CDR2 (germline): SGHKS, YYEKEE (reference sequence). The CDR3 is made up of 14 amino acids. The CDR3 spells CASSLDGGDQPQHF. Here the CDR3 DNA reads TGTGCCAGCAGCTTGGACGGGGGAGATCAGCCCCAGCATTTT.

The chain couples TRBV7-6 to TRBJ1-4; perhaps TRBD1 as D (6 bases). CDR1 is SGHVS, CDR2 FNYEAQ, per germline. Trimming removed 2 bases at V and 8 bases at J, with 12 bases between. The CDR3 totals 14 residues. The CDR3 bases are TGTGCCAGCAGCTTAAGTTCCAGGGGAGAAAAACTGTTTTTT. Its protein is CASSLSSRGEKLFF. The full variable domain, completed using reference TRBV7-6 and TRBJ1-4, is GAGVSQSPRYKVTKRGQDVALRCDPISGHVSLYWYRQALGQGPEFLTYFNYEAQQDKSGLPNDRFSAERPEGSISTLTIQRTEQRDSAMYRCASSLSSRGEKLFFGSGTQLSVL.

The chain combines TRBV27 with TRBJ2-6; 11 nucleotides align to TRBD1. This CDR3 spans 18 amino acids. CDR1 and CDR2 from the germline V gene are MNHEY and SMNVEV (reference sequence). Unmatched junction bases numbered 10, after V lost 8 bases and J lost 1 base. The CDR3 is CASRLGGTGGSGANVLTF. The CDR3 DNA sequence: TGTGCCAGCCGCCTAGGGGGGACAGGGGGTTCTGGGGCCAACGTCCTGACTTTC.

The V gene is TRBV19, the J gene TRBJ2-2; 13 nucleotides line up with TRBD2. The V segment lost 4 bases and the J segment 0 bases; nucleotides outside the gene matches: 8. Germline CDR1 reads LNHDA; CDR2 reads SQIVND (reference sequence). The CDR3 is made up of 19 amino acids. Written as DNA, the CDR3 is TGTGCCAGTAGTAGCGGGACTAGCGGGGTGTACGCGAACACCGGGGAGCTGTTTTTT. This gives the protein CASSSGTSGVYANTGELFF.

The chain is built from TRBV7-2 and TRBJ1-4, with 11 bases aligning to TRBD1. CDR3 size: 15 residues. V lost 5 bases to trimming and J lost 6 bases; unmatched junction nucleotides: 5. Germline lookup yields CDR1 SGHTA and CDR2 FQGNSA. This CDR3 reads CASSRPGQGDEKLFF. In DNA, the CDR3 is TGTGCCAGCAGCCGGCCGGGACAGGGGGATGAAAAACTGTTTTTT.

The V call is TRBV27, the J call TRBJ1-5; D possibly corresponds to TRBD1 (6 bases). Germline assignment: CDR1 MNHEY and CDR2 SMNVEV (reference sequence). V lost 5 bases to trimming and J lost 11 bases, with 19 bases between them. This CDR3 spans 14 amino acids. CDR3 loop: CASSPLPGAQAQHF. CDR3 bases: TGTGCCAGCAGTCCGCTTCCGGGGGCACAGGCCCAGCATTTT.

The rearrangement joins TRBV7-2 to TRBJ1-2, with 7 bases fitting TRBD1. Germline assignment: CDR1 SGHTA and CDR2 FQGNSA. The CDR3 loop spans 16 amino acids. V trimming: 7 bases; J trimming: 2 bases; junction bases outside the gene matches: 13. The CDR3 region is CASTSWLRGRNYGYTF. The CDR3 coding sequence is TGTGCCAGCACCTCGTGGTTAAGGGGGCGAAACTATGGCTACACCTTC.

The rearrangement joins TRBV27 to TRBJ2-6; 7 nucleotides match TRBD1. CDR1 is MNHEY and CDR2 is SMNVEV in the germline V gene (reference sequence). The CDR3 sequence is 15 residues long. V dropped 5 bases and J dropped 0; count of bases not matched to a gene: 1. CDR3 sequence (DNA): TGTGCCAGCAGTGACAGGGACTCTGGGGCCAACGTCCTGACTTTC. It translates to CASSDRDSGANVLTF.

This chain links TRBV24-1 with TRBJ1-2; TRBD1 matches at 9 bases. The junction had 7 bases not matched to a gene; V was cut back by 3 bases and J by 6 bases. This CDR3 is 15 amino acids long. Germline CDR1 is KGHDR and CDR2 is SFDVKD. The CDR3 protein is CATSDQQGARNGYTF. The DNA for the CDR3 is TGTGCCACCAGTGATCAACAGGGGGCTAGAAATGGCTACACCTTC.

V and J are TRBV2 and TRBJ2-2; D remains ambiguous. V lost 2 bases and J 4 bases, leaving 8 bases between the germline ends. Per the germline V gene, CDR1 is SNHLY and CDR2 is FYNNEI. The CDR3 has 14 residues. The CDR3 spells CASSESLVTGELFF. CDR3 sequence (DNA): TGTGCCAGCAGTGAATCGTTGGTCACCGGGGAGCTGTTTTTT.

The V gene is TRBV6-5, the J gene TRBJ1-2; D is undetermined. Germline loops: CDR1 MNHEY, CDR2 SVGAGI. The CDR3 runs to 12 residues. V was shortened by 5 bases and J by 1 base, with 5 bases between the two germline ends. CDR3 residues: CASSQNNYGYTF. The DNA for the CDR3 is TGTGCCAGCAGTCAGAATAACTATGGCTACACCTTC.

CDR3 loop: CAISETGRGAQYF. The CDR3 DNA sequence: TGTGCCATCAGTGAGACTGGGCGGGGGGCGCAGTATTTT. This sequence joins TRBV10-3 and TRBJ2-3; 8 bases fit TRBD2. The length of the CDR3 is 13 residues. Germline CDR1 ENHRY, CDR2 SYGVKD. V dropped 2 bases and J dropped 10; count of bases not matched to a gene: 5.

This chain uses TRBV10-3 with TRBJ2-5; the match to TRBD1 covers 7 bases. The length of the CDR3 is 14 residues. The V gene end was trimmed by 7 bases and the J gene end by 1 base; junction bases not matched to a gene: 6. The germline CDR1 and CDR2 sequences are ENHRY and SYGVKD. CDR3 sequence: CAINQQGRQETQYF. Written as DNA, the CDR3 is TGTGCCATCAACCAACAGGGGCGCCAAGAGACCCAGTACTTC.

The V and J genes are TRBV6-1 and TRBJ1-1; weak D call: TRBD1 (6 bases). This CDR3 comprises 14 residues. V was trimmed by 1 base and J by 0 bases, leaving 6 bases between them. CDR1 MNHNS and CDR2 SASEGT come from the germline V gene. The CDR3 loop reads CASSEGTVNTEAFF. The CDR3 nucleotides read TGTGCCAGCAGTGAAGGGACAGTGAACACTGAAGCTTTCTTT.

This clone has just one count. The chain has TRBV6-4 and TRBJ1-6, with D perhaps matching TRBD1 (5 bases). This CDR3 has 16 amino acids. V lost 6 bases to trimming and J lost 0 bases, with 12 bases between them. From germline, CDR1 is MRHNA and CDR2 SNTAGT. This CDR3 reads CASRVDSSSYNSPLHF. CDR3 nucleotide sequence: TGTGCCAGCAGGGTCGACAGTAGCTCCTATAATTCACCCCTCCACTTT.

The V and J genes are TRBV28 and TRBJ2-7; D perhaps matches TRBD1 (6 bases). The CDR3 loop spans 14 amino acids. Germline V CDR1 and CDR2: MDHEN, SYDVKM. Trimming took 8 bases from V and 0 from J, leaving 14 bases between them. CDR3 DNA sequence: TGTGCCAGCGCGACAGGCCTGAGCTCCTACGAGCAGTACTTC. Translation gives CASATGLSSYEQYF. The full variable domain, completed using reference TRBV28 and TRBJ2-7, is DVKVTQSSRYLVKRTGEKVFLECVQDMDHENMFWYRQDPGLGLRLIYFSYDVKMKEKGDIPEGYSVSREKKERFSLILESASTNQTSMYLCASATGLSSYEQYFGPGTRLTVT.

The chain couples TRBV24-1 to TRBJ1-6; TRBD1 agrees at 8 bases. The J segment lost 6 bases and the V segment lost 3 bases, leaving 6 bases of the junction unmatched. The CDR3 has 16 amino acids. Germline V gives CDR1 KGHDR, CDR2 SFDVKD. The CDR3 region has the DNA TGTGCCACCAGTGATCTGACAGGGGAGGGTAATTCACCCCTCCACTTT. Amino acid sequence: CATSDLTGEGNSPLHF.

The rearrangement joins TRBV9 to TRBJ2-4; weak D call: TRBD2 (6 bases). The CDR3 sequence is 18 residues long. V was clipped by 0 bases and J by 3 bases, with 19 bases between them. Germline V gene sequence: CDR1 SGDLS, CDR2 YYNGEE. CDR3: CASSVDALAPAFKNIQYF. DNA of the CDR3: TGTGCCAGCAGCGTAGATGCCCTAGCGCCAGCCTTCAAAAACATTCAGTACTTC.

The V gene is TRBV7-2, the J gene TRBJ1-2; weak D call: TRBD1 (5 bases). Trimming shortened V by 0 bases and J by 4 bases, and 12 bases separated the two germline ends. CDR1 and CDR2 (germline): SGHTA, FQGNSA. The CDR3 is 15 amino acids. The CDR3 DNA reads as TGTGCCAGCAGCTTAGCGGGGACGGGAGGCTATGGCTACACCTTC. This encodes CASSLAGTGGYGYTF.

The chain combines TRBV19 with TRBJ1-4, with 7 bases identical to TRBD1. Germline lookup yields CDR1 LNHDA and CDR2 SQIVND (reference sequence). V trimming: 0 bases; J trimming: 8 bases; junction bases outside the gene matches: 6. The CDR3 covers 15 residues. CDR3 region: CASSIDGGGDEKLFF. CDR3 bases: TGTGCCAGTAGTATAGATGGAGGGGGCGACGAAAAACTGTTTTTT.

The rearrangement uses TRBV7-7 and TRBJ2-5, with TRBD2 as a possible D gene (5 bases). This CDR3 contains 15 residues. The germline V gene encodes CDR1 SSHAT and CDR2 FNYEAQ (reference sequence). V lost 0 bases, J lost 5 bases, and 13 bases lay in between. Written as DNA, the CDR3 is TGTGCCAGCAGCTTAGCGCTAACCGGGGTGGAGACCCAGTACTTC. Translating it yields CASSLALTGVETQYF.

CDR3 bases: TGTGCCAGCAGTTTCCAGGGGAACACTGAAGCTTTCTTT. Protein: CASSFQGNTEAFF. The chain recombines TRBV6-5 with TRBJ1-1; possibly TRBD1 for D (5 bases). V was trimmed by 4 bases and J by 1 base, leaving 7 bases between them. Germline V gene lookup returns CDR1 MNHEY and CDR2 SVGAGI. The CDR3 totals 13 residues.

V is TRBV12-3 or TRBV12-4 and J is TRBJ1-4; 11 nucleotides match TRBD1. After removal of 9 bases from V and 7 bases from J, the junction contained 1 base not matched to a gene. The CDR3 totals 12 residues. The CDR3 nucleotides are TGTGCCAGTGGGACAGGGGGTGAAAAACTGTTTTTT. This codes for CASGTGGEKLFF.

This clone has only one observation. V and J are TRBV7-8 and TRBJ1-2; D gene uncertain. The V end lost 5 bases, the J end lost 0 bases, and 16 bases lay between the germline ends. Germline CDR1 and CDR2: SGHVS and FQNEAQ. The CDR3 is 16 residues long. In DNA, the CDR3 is TGTGCCAGCAGCCCAAGAGAGCCAGGAACTAACTATGGCTACACCTTC. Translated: CASSPREPGTNYGYTF.

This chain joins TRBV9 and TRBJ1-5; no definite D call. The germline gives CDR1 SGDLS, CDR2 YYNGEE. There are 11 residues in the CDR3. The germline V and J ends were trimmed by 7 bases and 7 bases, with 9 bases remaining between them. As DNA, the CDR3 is TGTGCCAGCGTAAGGTTCCAGCCCCAGCATTTT. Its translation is CASVRFQPQHF.

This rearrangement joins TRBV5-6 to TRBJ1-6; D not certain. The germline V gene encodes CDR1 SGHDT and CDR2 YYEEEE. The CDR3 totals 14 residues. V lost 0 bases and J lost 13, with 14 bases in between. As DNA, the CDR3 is TGTGCCAGCAGCTTGGCCCAGGTCCGGGGTCCCCTCCACTTT. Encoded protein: CASSLAQVRGPLHF.

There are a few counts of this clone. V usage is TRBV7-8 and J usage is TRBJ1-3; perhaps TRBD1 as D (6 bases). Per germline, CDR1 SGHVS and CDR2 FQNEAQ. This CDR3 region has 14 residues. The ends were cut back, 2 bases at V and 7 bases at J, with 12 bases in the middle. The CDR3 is CASSLQGIINTIYF. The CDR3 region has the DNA TGTGCCAGCAGCTTACAGGGGATTATCAACACCATATATTTT.